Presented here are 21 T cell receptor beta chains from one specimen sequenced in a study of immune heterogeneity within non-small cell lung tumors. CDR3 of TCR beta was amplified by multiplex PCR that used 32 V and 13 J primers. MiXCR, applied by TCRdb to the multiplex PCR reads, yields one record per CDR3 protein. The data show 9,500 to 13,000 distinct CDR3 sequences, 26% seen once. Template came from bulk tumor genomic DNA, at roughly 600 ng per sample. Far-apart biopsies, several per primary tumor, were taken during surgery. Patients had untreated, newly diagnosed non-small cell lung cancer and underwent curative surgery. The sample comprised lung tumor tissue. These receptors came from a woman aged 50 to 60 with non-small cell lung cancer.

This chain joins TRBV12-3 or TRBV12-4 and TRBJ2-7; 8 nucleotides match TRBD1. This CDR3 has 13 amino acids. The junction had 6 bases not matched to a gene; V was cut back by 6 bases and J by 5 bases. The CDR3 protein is CASSRQGSNEQYF. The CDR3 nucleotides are TGTGCCAGCAGCAGACAGGGGAGCAACGAGCAGTACTTC.

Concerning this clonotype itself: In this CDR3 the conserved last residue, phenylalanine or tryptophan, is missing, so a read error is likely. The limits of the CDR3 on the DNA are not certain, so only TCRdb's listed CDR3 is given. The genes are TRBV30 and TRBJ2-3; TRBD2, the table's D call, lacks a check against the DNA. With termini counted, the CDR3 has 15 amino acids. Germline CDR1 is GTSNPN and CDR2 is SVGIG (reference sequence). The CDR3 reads CAWRLAGAYEQYFGP.

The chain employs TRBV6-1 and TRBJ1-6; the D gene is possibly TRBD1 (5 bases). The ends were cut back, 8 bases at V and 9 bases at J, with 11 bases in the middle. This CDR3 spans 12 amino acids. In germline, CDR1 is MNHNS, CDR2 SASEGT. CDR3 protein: CASVTDFSPLHF. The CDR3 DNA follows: TGTGCCAGCGTGACAGATTTTTCACCCCTCCACTTT.

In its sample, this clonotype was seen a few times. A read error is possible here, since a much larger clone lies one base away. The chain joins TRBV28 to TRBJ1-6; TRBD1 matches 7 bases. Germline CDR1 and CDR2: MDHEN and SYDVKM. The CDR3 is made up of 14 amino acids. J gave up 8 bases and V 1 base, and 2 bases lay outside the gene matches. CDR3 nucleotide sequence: TGTGCCAGCAGTTTATCGGGACAGTATTCACCCCTCCACTTT. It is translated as CASSLSGQYSPLHF.

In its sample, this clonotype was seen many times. As DNA, the CDR3 is TGCGCCAGCAGCCACCCCGGGACAGGACATGGCTACACCTTC. Translated, it gives CASSHPGTGHGYTF. The chain has TRBV4-1 and TRBJ1-2; 8 bases line up with TRBD1. The CDR3 is made up of 14 amino acids. Germline assignment: CDR1 MGHRA and CDR2 YSYEKL. Trimming took 3 bases from V and 6 from J; bases not matched to a gene: 6.

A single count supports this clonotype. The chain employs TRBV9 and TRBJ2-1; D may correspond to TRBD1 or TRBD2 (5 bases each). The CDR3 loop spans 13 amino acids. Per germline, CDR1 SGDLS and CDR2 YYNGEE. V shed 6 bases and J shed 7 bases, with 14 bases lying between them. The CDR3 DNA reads TGTGCCAGCATCCCGGGGCCGGAGAATGAGCAGTTCTTC. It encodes CASIPGPENEQFF.

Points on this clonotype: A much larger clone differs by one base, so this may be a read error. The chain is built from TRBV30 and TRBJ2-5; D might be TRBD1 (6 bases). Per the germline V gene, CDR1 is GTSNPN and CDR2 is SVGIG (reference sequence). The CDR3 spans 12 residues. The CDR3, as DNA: TGTGCCTGGGGTACAGGGAGAGAGACCCATTACTTC. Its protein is CAWGTGRETHYF.

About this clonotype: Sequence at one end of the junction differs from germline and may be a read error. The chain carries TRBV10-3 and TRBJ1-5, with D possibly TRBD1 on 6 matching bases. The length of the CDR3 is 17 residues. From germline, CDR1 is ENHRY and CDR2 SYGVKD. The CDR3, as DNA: TGTGCCGTCAGTGAGTCCGGGGACACATATAGCAATCAGCCCCAGCATTTT. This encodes CAVSESGDTYSNQPQHF.

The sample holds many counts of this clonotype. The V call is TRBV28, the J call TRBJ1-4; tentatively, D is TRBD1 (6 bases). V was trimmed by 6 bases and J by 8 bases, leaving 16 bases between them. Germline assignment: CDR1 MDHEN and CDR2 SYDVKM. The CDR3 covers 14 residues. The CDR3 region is CASRIRDTDEKLFF. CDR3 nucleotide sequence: TGTGCCAGCAGAATCCGGGACACAGACGAAAAACTGTTTTTT. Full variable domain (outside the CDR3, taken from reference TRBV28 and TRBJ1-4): DVKVTQSSRYLVKRTGEKVFLECVQDMDHENMFWYRQDPGLGLRLIYFSYDVKMKEKGDIPEGYSVSREKKERFSLILESASTNQTSMYLCASRIRDTDEKLFFGSGTQLSVL.

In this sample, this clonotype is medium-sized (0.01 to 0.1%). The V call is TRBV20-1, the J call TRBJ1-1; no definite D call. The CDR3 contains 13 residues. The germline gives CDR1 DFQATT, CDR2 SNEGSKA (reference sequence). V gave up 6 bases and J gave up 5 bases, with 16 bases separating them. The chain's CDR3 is CSASWGGRTEAFF. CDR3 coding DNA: TGCAGTGCCTCCTGGGGAGGGCGGACTGAAGCTTTCTTT.

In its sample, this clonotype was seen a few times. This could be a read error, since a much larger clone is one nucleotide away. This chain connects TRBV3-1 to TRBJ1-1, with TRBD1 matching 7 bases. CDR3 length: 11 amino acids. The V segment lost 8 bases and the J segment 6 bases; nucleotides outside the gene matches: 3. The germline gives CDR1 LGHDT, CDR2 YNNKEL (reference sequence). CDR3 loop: CASAGGAEAFF. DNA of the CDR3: TGTGCCAGCGCAGGGGGGGCTGAAGCTTTCTTT.

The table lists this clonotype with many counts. CDR3 loop: CASSTLTGRNEKLFF. CDR3 in DNA: TGTGCCAGCAGCACCTTGACAGGGCGTAATGAAAAACTGTTTTTT. The chain carries TRBV9 and TRBJ1-4; TRBD1 matches 7 bases. Germline V gene sequence: CDR1 SGDLS, CDR2 YYNGEE. V dropped 4 bases and J dropped 4; count of bases not matched to a gene: 7. The CDR3 spans 15 residues.

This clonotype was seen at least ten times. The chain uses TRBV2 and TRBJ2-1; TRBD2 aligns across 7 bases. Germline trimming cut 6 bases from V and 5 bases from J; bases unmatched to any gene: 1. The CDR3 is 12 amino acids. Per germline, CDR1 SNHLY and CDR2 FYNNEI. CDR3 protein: CASSLADNEQFF. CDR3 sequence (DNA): TGTGCCAGCAGCCTAGCGGACAATGAGCAGTTCTTC.

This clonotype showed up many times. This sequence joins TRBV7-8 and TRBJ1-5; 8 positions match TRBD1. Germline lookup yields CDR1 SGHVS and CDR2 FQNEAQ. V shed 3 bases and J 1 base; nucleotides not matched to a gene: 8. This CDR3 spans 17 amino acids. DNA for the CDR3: TGTGCCAGCAGCTTGGGCGGGACAGGCAAGAGCAATCAGCCCCAGCATTTT. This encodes CASSLGGTGKSNQPQHF.

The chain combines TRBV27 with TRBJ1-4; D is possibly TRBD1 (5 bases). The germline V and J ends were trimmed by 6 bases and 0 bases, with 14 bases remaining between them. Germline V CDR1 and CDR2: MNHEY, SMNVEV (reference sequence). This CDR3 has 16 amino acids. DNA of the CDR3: TGTGCCAGCAGGTCACAGGTGGGGTCAACTAATGAAAAACTGTTTTTT. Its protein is CASRSQVGSTNEKLFF.

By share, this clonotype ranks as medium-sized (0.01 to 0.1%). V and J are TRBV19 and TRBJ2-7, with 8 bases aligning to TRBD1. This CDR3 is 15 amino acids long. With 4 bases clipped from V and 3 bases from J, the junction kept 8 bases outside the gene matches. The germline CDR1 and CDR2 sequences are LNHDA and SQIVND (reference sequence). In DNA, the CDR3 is TGTGCCAGTAGTACCGGGTCAGGGGGCAACTACGAGCAGTACTTC. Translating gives CASSTGSGGNYEQYF.

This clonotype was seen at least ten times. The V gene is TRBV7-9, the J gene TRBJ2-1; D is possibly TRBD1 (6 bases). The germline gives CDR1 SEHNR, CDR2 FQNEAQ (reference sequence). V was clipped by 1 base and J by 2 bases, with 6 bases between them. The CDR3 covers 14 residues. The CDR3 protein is CASSLGTAYNEQFF. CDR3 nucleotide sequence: TGTGCCAGCAGCTTAGGGACAGCCTACAATGAGCAGTTCTTC.

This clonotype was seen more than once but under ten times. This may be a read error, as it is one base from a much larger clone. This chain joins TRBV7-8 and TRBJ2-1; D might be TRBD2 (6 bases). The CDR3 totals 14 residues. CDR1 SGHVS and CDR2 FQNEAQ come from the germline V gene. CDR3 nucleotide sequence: TGTGCCAGCAGCCCGGGACTCACCTACAATGAGCGGTTCTTC. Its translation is CASSPGLTYNERFF.

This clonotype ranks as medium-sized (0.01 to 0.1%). The DNA for the CDR3 is TGTGCCAGCAGCCCAGCAGGGGGGGCCCAGCATTTT. Its protein product is CASSPAGGAQHF. The V call is TRBV13, the J call TRBJ1-5, with 7 bases identical to TRBD1. The length of the CDR3 is 12 residues. Per the germline V gene, CDR1 is PRHDT and CDR2 is FYEKMQ (reference sequence). J was trimmed by 11 bases and V by 5 bases; bases with no gene match: 6.

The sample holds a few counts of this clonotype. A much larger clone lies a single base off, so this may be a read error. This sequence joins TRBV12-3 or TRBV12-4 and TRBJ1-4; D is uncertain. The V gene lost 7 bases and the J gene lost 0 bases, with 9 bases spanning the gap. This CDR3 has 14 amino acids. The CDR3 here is CASIPQPTNEKLFF. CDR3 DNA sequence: TGTGCCAGCATCCCACAACCAACTAATGAAAAACTGTTTTTT.

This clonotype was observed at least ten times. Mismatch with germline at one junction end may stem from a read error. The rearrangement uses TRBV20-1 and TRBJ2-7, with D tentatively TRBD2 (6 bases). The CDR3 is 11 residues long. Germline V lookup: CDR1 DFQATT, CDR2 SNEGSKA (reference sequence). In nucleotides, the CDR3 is TGCAGTGCCTGGGACTCCTACGAGCTGTACTTC. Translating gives CSAWDSYELYF.